A selection of T cell receptor beta chains follows, all from one sample in a study of shared clonotypes between healthy human individuals. Here immunoSEQ multiplex PCR was the method, and the copy in TCRdb shows in-frame clones only, minus some. The sample comprises roughly 2,300,000 clones, under 95% of which are singletons, and roughly 0.34% rests with the top ten. Sequencing was carried out using naive CD4+ T cells from PBMCs. These receptors all stem from a man between 18 and 35 years old in good health. Some clones in this sample may be carry-over from other donors' samples. The CDR3 runs from the conserved cysteine through the conserved F or W. A D gene is named only where the DNA matches it firmly. Not every row has a clone size; where given, it reads once, few, many or a size class.

d_gene: .; abundance: .; v_gene: TRBV11-2; j_gene: TRBJ2-3; CDR3nt: TGTGCCAGCAGCTTAGAAAGGCAGAGGACTAGCACAGATACGCAGTATTTT; CDR3aa: CASSLERQRTSTDTQYF
d_gene: TRBD1; abundance: .; v_gene: TRBV27; j_gene: TRBJ1-1; CDR3nt: TGTGCCAGCAGTTTATCCGGGACAGTTTTGAACACTGAAGCTTTCTTT; CDR3aa: CASSLSGTVLNTEAFF
d_gene: .; abundance: .; v_gene: TRBV11-1; j_gene: TRBJ2-7; CDR3nt: TGTGCCAGCAGCTGGCGGACAGATCCTCCGGGGAACGAGCAGTACTTC; CDR3aa: CASSWRTDPPGNEQYF
d_gene: .; abundance: few; v_gene: TRBV25-1; j_gene: TRBJ1-1; CDR3nt: TGTGCCAGCAGTGCGCAGGGGAACACTGAAGCTTTCTTT; CDR3aa: CASSAQGNTEAFF
d_gene: TRBD2; abundance: .; v_gene: TRBV5-1; j_gene: TRBJ2-7; CDR3nt: TGCGCCAGCAGCTTGGCCAGTTCTCCGGGACTAGCCCTCTACGAGCAGTACTTC; CDR3aa: CASSLASSPGLALYEQYF
d_gene: TRBD2; abundance: .; v_gene: TRBV28; j_gene: TRBJ2-7; CDR3nt: TGTGCCAGCAGGCCAACGGGAAGCGGGGGCCACTACGAGCAGTACTTC; CDR3aa: CASRPTGSGGHYEQYF
d_gene: TRBD1; abundance: .; v_gene: TRBV6-5; j_gene: TRBJ1-6; CDR3nt: TGTGCCAGCAGAGACAGGGGGACCTATAATTCACCCCTCCACTTT; CDR3aa: CASRDRGTYNSPLHF
d_gene: TRBD2; abundance: .; v_gene: TRBV18; j_gene: TRBJ2-2; CDR3nt: TGTGCCAGCTCACCATCCACCCGCGGGGGGGCTGCCGGGGAGCTGTTTTTT; CDR3aa: CASSPSTRGGAAGELFF
d_gene: TRBD1; abundance: few; v_gene: TRBV28; j_gene: TRBJ1-1; CDR3nt: TGTGCCAGCAGTTTGTCCCTCAGGGGGCGATGGGCTTTCTTT; CDR3aa: CASSLSLRGRWAFF
d_gene: TRBD1; abundance: .; v_gene: TRBV6-5; j_gene: TRBJ2-7; CDR3nt: TGTGCCAGCAGCCTTACAGGGGGGACCTCCTACGAGCAGTACTTC; CDR3aa: CASSLTGGTSYEQYF
d_gene: .; abundance: once; v_gene: TRBV5-1; j_gene: TRBJ2-2; CDR3nt: TGCGCCAGCAGCTTGGGGGTCGGGACCGGGGAGCTGTTTTTT; CDR3aa: CASSLGVGTGELFF
d_gene: .; abundance: .; v_gene: TRBV9; j_gene: TRBJ2-1; CDR3nt: TGTGCCAGCAGCGTAATGTCAGTAGCAGAGGGTGAGCAGTTCTTC; CDR3aa: CASSVMSVAEGEQFF
d_gene: TRBD1; abundance: .; v_gene: TRBV27; j_gene: TRBJ1-4; CDR3nt: TGTGCCAGCAGTTTTAGACAGGGGGGCCTTAATGAAAAACTGTTTTTT; CDR3aa: CASSFRQGGLNEKLFF
d_gene: .; abundance: .; v_gene: TRBV6-5; j_gene: TRBJ2-5; CDR3nt: TGTGCCAGCAGTACGAAGGGAGTCGGGACCCAGTACTTC; CDR3aa: CASSTKGVGTQYF
d_gene: .; abundance: .; v_gene: TRBV5-1; j_gene: TRBJ1-1; CDR3nt: TGCGCCAGCAGGGATCAGGGCAACACTGAAGCTTTCTTT; CDR3aa: CASRDQGNTEAFF
d_gene: .; abundance: .; v_gene: TRBV28; j_gene: TRBJ1-2; CDR3nt: TGTGCCAGCAGTCAGGCCTCCTATGGCTACACCTTC; CDR3aa: CASSQASYGYTF
d_gene: .; abundance: .; v_gene: TRBV5-4; j_gene: TRBJ1-1; CDR3nt: TGTGCCAGCAGCTTGGGCTTACAGGTAACTGAAGCTTTCTTT; CDR3aa: CASSLGLQVTEAFF
d_gene: .; abundance: .; v_gene: TRBV6-1; j_gene: TRBJ1-4; CDR3nt: TGTGCCAGCAGTGAATTTTCCGGTGTGGAAAAACTGTTTTTT; CDR3aa: CASSEFSGVEKLFF
d_gene: .; abundance: few; v_gene: TRBV6-5; j_gene: TRBJ1-5; CDR3nt: TGTGCCAGCAGTGGTCGGGGAAGGGGTCAGCCCCAGCATTTT; CDR3aa: CASSGRGRGQPQHF
d_gene: .; abundance: .; v_gene: TRBV28; j_gene: TRBJ1-1; CDR3nt: TGTGCCAGCCCTCCCGGCCCAGGGAGGAGCACTGAAGCTTTCTTT; CDR3aa: CASPPGPGRSTEAFF
d_gene: .; abundance: .; v_gene: TRBV4-1; j_gene: TRBJ2-4; CDR3nt: TGCGCCAGCAGCCAAGATTCGAGAGTCTGGAACATTCAGTACTTC; CDR3aa: CASSQDSRVWNIQYF
d_gene: .; abundance: .; v_gene: TRBV6-1; j_gene: TRBJ1-5; CDR3nt: TGTGCCAGCAGTGATGTTCAGCCCCAGCATTTT; CDR3aa: CASSDVQPQHF
d_gene: TRBD2; abundance: .; v_gene: TRBV6-1; j_gene: TRBJ2-1; CDR3nt: TGTGCCTCTCGAGCGGGATTCTCCTACAATGAGCAGTTCTTC; CDR3aa: CASRAGFSYNEQFF
d_gene: .; abundance: .; v_gene: TRBV4-1; j_gene: TRBJ2-1; CDR3nt: TGCGCCAGCAGCCAACTCGGGACCCTAGGTAACAATGAGCAGTTCTTC; CDR3aa: CASSQLGTLGNNEQFF
d_gene: TRBD1; abundance: .; v_gene: TRBV7-9; j_gene: TRBJ1-2; CDR3nt: TGTGCCAGCAGCCAGGACAGGCCGTCCTACTATGGCTACACCTTC; CDR3aa: CASSQDRPSYYGYTF
d_gene: TRBD1; abundance: .; v_gene: TRBV19; j_gene: TRBJ2-2; CDR3nt: TGTGCCAGTAGCACAGGGGGCAGGGACACCGGGGAGCTGTTTTTT; CDR3aa: CASSTGGRDTGELFF
d_gene: .; abundance: .; v_gene: TRBV30; j_gene: TRBJ1-2; CDR3nt: TGTGCCTGGAACCGGCACTATGGCTACACCTTC; CDR3aa: CAWNRHYGYTF
d_gene: .; abundance: .; v_gene: TRBV29-1; j_gene: TRBJ2-7; CDR3nt: TGCAGCGTGGGGGGGCGGACCGGCTACGAGCAGTACTTC; CDR3aa: CSVGGRTGYEQYF
d_gene: TRBD1; abundance: .; v_gene: TRBV28; j_gene: TRBJ1-5; CDR3nt: TGTGCCAGCAGTTCCACCTCGGGGACAGCCGGAAGCAATCAGCCCCAGCATTTT; CDR3aa: CASSSTSGTAGSNQPQHF
d_gene: .; abundance: once; v_gene: TRBV7-2; j_gene: TRBJ2-5; CDR3nt: TGTGCCAGCAGCCGCGAGCCCTACCAAGAGACCCAGTACTTC; CDR3aa: CASSREPYQETQYF
d_gene: TRBD1; abundance: once; v_gene: TRBV6-1; j_gene: TRBJ2-7; CDR3nt: TGTGCCAGCAGTGAAGCCGGGACAGGCCTCTCCTACGAGCAGTACTTC; CDR3aa: CASSEAGTGLSYEQYF
d_gene: TRBD2; abundance: .; v_gene: TRBV4-1; j_gene: TRBJ2-7; CDR3nt: TGCGCCAGCAGCCAGGAGGAGGGACTAGCGGCCTTCCTACGAAAGCAGTACTTC; CDR3aa: CASSQEEGLAAFLRKQYF
d_gene: TRBD1; abundance: .; v_gene: TRBV6-1; j_gene: TRBJ2-1; CDR3nt: TGTGCCAGCAGGGCGGGACAGGCCTACAATGAGCAGTTCTTC; CDR3aa: CASRAGQAYNEQFF
d_gene: TRBD2; abundance: .; v_gene: TRBV19; j_gene: TRBJ2-1; CDR3nt: TGTGCCAGTAGTATAGCACGGGCGGGGGGCTACAATGAGCAGTTCTTC; CDR3aa: CASSIARAGGYNEQFF
d_gene: TRBD1; abundance: .; v_gene: TRBV11-2; j_gene: TRBJ2-2; CDR3nt: TGTGCCAGCAGCCGAGACAGGGACACCGGGGAGCTGTTTTTT; CDR3aa: CASSRDRDTGELFF
d_gene: TRBD2; abundance: few; v_gene: TRBV15; j_gene: TRBJ2-7; CDR3nt: TGTGCCACCAGCGGGCGACCAGCGGGAGGGCGGAGAGAGCAGTACTTC; CDR3aa: CATSGRPAGGRREQYF
d_gene: .; abundance: once; v_gene: TRBV7-2; j_gene: TRBJ2-7; CDR3nt: TGTGCCAGCAGGGTACAGGGTTTTTACGAGCAGTACTTC; CDR3aa: CASRVQGFYEQYF
d_gene: .; abundance: .; v_gene: TRBV6-5; j_gene: TRBJ2-7; CDR3nt: TGTGCCAGCAGTTACACGATTGGAGCGCACTACGAGCAGTACTTC; CDR3aa: CASSYTIGAHYEQYF
d_gene: .; abundance: .; v_gene: TRBV7-2; j_gene: TRBJ1-2; CDR3nt: TGTGCCAGCAGGAAATTAGACTATGGCTACACCTTC; CDR3aa: CASRKLDYGYTF
d_gene: TRBD2; abundance: .; v_gene: TRBV20-1; j_gene: TRBJ2-1; CDR3nt: TGCAGTGCTCCCCGGGAGGGAAGGCAGTTCTTC; CDR3aa: CSAPREGRQFF
d_gene: .; abundance: .; v_gene: TRBV18; j_gene: TRBJ2-7; CDR3nt: TGTGCCAGCTCACCGTCGGCAGGGTACACCTACGAGCAGTACTTC; CDR3aa: CASSPSAGYTYEQYF
d_gene: .; abundance: .; v_gene: TRBV19; j_gene: TRBJ1-2; CDR3nt: TGTGCCAGTAGTATGGAGGCAGGGATTTATGGCTACACCTTC; CDR3aa: CASSMEAGIYGYTF
d_gene: .; abundance: .; v_gene: TRBV28; j_gene: TRBJ2-7; CDR3nt: TGTGCCAGCAGTACCGGTCTAACCTACGAGCAGTACTTC; CDR3aa: CASSTGLTYEQYF
d_gene: .; abundance: .; v_gene: TRBV5-4; j_gene: TRBJ1-4; CDR3nt: TGTGCCAGCAGCTTGTCAGGAAATAATGAAAAACTGTTTTTT; CDR3aa: CASSLSGNNEKLFF
d_gene: .; abundance: .; v_gene: TRBV11-2; j_gene: TRBJ1-2; CDR3nt: TGTGCCAGCAGCCGGGACAACTATGGCTACACCTTC; CDR3aa: CASSRDNYGYTF
d_gene: .; abundance: .; v_gene: TRBV1; j_gene: TRBJ2-1; CDR3nt: TGCACCAGCAGCCCCCGCCCTAGCGGGAGGGAGACGCCTTGGAGACACAATGAGCAGTTCTTC; CDR3aa: CTSSPRPSGRETPWRHNEQFF
d_gene: .; abundance: .; v_gene: TRBV27; j_gene: TRBJ1-3; CDR3nt: TGTGCCAGCAGTTTATTGGGGTCTGGAAACACCATATATTTT; CDR3aa: CASSLLGSGNTIYF
d_gene: .; abundance: .; v_gene: TRBV30; j_gene: TRBJ1-2; CDR3nt: TGTGCCTGGTCGAACAACTATGGCTACACCTTC; CDR3aa: CAWSNNYGYTF
d_gene: TRBD2; abundance: once; v_gene: TRBV5-1; j_gene: TRBJ2-2; CDR3nt: TGCGCCAGCAGTATAGCGGGAGGGGCGAACACCGGGGAGCTGTTTTTT; CDR3aa: CASSIAGGANTGELFF
d_gene: .; abundance: .; v_gene: TRBV7-9; j_gene: TRBJ2-5; CDR3nt: TGTGCCAGCAGCCTGGGGTTGTTGGAACGAGAGACCCAGTACTTC; CDR3aa: CASSLGLLERETQYF